This T cell receptor (beta chain) was captured by sequencing in a study of beta chain features in type 1 diabetes. Per germline, CDR1 LNHDA and CDR2 SQIVND (reference sequence). Trimming stripped 4 bases from V and 3 bases from J, with 10 bases between. The length of the CDR3 is 13 residues. The authors reverse transcribed all of the isolated RNA, so sequencing captured expressed TCRB transcripts. Here immunoSEQ multiplex PCR was the method, and the copy in TCRdb shows in-frame clones only, minus some. This sample carries 900,000 or so clones, roughly 15% of them seen once, and the ten largest clones take about 0.025%. This clone was counted a few times.

The TCR comes from a woman aged 18-29 years in good health. Source material: naive CD4+ T cells from blood. The V and J genes are TRBV19 and TRBJ2-7, with D hard to call. Written as DNA, the CDR3 is TGTGCCAGTAGTACGGACGGCTACTACGAGCAGTACTTC. It specifies CASSTDGYYEQYF.